The clone carrying this T cell receptor (beta chain) has just one count. Its antigen remains unidentified. The junction departs from the called germline gene at one end, perhaps through a read error. Per germline, CDR1 SSHAT and CDR2 FNYEAQ (reference sequence). The CDR3 is made up of 17 amino acids. This record comes from a study of OX40 agonist ivuxolimab in advanced cancers. Study summary: In this cohort, patients received ivuxolimab, an agonistic anti-OX40 (CD134) antibody. Of the patients, three showed partial responses, one with hepatocellular carcinoma and two with cutaneous melanoma. Hepatocellular carcinoma, melanoma, renal cell or head and neck cancer occurred in dose-escalation patients. Study-wide results and caveats: Antigen specificity was not determined for the expanded peripheral T cells.

Data came from immunoSEQ multiplex PCR; TCRdb stores just in-frame clones and leaves some out. The sample lists about 89,000 clones, 86% seen once, with approximately 6.5% in the top ten. The sample consisted of CD4+ or CD8+ T cells sorted from blood, taken in a trial of the OX40 agonist ivuxolimab. The TCR sequence derives from an adult with an advanced solid tumor such as melanoma, head and neck, liver or kidney cancer. The rearrangement joins TRBV7-7 to TRBJ1-3; no reliable D call. The CDR3 sequence is CASSPRLGEPSGNTIYF. Here the CDR3 DNA reads TGTGCTAGCAGCCCCCGGCTGGGAGAACCGTCCGGAAACACCATATATTTT.